These T cell receptor beta chains were read from a single sample in a study of blood T cell repertoires in COVID-19. Here immunoSEQ multiplex PCR was the method, and the copy in TCRdb shows in-frame clones only, minus some. Of 150,000 to 200,000 clones detected, around 77% appear once; the ten largest clones hold approximately 15%. Sequenced: peripheral blood. The receptor set was obtained from a man aged 60 to 69 with active or convalescent COVID-19. Each CDR3 is given with its conserved first and last residue. The D gene is left open where the match is weak. Expanded clones are given a class, and other clones once, few, many or no size at all.

CDR3 | DNA | D | V | size | J
CASPDKWGGELFF | TGTGCCAGCCCGGACAAATGGGGTGGGGAGCTGTTTTTT | NA | TRBV7-9 | NA | TRBJ2-2
CASQMTSGGNNEQFF | TGTGCCAGCCAAATGACTAGCGGAGGAAACAATGAGCAGTTCTTC | TRBD2 | TRBV6-4 | NA | TRBJ2-1
CASNSHTGTSSYNEQFF | TGTGCCAGCAACTCCCACACCGGGACTAGCTCCTACAATGAGCAGTTCTTC | TRBD2 | TRBV6-4 | NA | TRBJ2-1
CASSLFARGRDTQYF | TGTGCCAGCAGTTTATTTGCCAGGGGGAGGGATACGCAGTATTTT | NA | TRBV27 | NA | TRBJ2-3
CASSLARLAGADTQYF | TGTGCCAGCAGCTTAGCGAGGCTAGCGGGAGCAGATACGCAGTATTTT | TRBD2 | TRBV7-8 | NA | TRBJ2-3
CASSPRSADLEDEQFF | TGTGCCAGCAGCCCCCGTTCAGCGGACCTTGAGGATGAGCAGTTCTTC | NA | TRBV11-2 | NA | TRBJ2-1
CASTLDDTLTDTQYF | TGTGCCAGCACTCTTGACGACACTCTCACAGATACGCAGTATTTT | NA | TRBV2 | NA | TRBJ2-3
CASSLSTLEGTEAFF | TGTGCCAGCAGCTTATCGACCCTGGAGGGCACTGAAGCTTTCTTT | NA | TRBV7-6 | NA | TRBJ1-1
CASKGGTLTTNEQFF | TGTGCCAGTAAGGGGGGGACCCTTACCACAAATGAGCAGTTCTTC | NA | TRBV19 | NA | TRBJ2-1
CASSIWRAWDLGEQFF | TGTGCCAGTAGTATCTGGCGGGCATGGGATTTAGGTGAGCAGTTCTTC | NA | TRBV19 | NA | TRBJ2-1
CSARGGGSPGANVLTF | TGCAGCGCCCGGGGGGGAGGCTCTCCTGGGGCCAACGTCCTGACTTTC | TRBD2 | TRBV29-1 | NA | TRBJ2-6
CASSLKRRETQYF | TGTGCCAGCAGTTTGAAGAGGAGGGAGACCCAGTACTTC | NA | TRBV12-3/TRBV12-4 | NA | TRBJ2-5
CASGLSGGRASEQFF | TGTGCTAGTGGTTTGAGTGGCGGGAGGGCGTCTGAGCAGTTCTTC | TRBD2 | TRBV12-5 | once | TRBJ2-1
CAIKAGGSNEKLFF | TGTGCCATCAAGGCAGGGGGGTCTAATGAAAAACTGTTTTTT | TRBD1 | TRBV10-3 | once | TRBJ1-4
CSVSGGPTEAFF | TGCAGCGTTTCAGGGGGCCCCACTGAAGCTTTCTTT | TRBD1 | TRBV29-1 | NA | TRBJ1-1
CASSLGQRERRWF | TGTGCCAGCAGTTTAGGTCAGCGGGAGAGGAGGTGGTTC | TRBD2 | TRBV12-3/TRBV12-4 | NA | TRBJ2-7
CASSPTGGQEKLFF | TGTGCCAGCTCTCCGACAGGGGGCCAGGAAAAACTGTTTTTT | TRBD1 | TRBV18 | once | TRBJ1-4
CASSPAFGTGDHGYTF | TGTGCCAGCTCGCCCGCATTCGGGACAGGGGACCATGGCTACACCTTC | TRBD1 | TRBV18 | NA | TRBJ1-2
CASSREGTYEQYF | TGTGCCAGTAGTAGGGAGGGAACCTACGAGCAGTACTTC | TRBD2 | TRBV19 | NA | TRBJ2-7
CAIRGLGSYNEQFF | TGTGCCATCAGAGGACTAGGCTCCTACAATGAGCAGTTCTTC | TRBD2 | TRBV10-3 | NA | TRBJ2-1
CASSKGQGEAFF | TGTGCCAGCAGCAAGGGGCAGGGTGAAGCTTTCTTT | NA | TRBV11-2 | NA | TRBJ1-1
CAWSGTGGMGAFF | TGTGCCTGGAGTGGGACAGGGGGAATGGGGGCTTTCTTT | TRBD1 | TRBV30 | NA | TRBJ1-1
CASSGTGNLNTEAFF | TGCGCCAGCAGCGGGACAGGGAACTTGAACACTGAAGCTTTCTTT | TRBD1 | TRBV5-1 | NA | TRBJ1-1
CASSLGGGNQPQHF | TGTGCCAGCAGCCTTGGGGGCGGCAATCAGCCCCAGCATTTT | NA | TRBV11-3 | NA | TRBJ1-5